This entry features one TCR beta chain sequence. The sample originates from a study of blood T cell repertoires in COVID-19. Looking at the study overall: The United States, Italy and Spain were the sources of the acute and convalescent COVID-19 samples. In each case, the material was cDNA or gDNA derived from T cells, B-cell-depleted T cells, or PBMCs.

Original data processing: Amplification with reference gene primers provided the estimates of nucleated cell counts. Clones were sequenced by immunoSEQ multiplex PCR, and TCRdb holds only the in-frame ones, with some missing. The DNA gave D and trimming, while V, J and clone size come from that table. Of over 100,000 clones in the sample, about 89% are singletons; the top ten hold over 10%. In germline, CDR1 is SGHNT, CDR2 YYREEE (reference sequence). Between the trimmed V and J ends, which lost 0 bases and 3 bases, there was a span of 9 bases. The CDR3 covers 14 residues. Followed over time, Seattle patients had been enrolled while infection was active.

The sequenced sample consisted of peripheral blood. The chain links TRBV5-4 to TRBJ1-2, with a possible D match to TRBD1 (5 bases). The source of this sequence is a woman aged 70-85 years with COVID-19, enrolled during active disease. For the CDR3, the DNA is TGTGCCAGCAGCTTGGTTTCCAGGGACTATGGCTACACCTTC. Protein product: CASSLVSRDYGYTF.